These T cell receptor beta chains were read from a single sample in a study of CD8 T cells in ankylosing spondylitis. TCRdb called the 5' RACE reads again in MiXCR, with one record for every CDR3 protein. The table lists about 390,000 distinct CDR3 sequences, approximately 20% of them singletons. Sequencing was carried out using blood, either unsorted or a sorted T cell fraction (not recorded which). The receptors stem from a male donor with ankylosing spondylitis. Both conserved end residues are part of each CDR3. The order of the fields is V gene, J gene, D gene, CDR3 protein. A D gene is named only where the DNA matches it firmly.

V: TRBV11-3
J: TRBJ2-3
D: TRBD2
CDR3: CASSLLTSGSADTQYF

V: TRBV20-1
J: TRBJ1-1
D: -
CDR3: CSARDLANTEAFF

V: TRBV24-1
J: TRBJ2-7
D: TRBD1
CDR3: CATSDRDRSYEQYF

V: TRBV20-1
J: TRBJ1-2
D: -
CDR3: CSARDLAANNYGYTF

V: TRBV20-1
J: TRBJ1-2
D: -
CDR3: CSAGGWGDGYTF

V: TRBV7-2
J: TRBJ2-7
D: -
CDR3: CASSVGTYSSYEQYF

V: TRBV11-2
J: TRBJ2-1
D: -
CDR3: CASSLIGYYNEQFF

V: TRBV16
J: TRBJ1-1
D: -
CDR3: CASSQFAMTEAFF

V: TRBV7-3
J: TRBJ2-2
D: -
CDR3: CASSLVPLAVNTGELFF

V: TRBV19
J: TRBJ2-2
D: TRBD2
CDR3: CASSTPWLAGTGELFF

V: TRBV5-6
J: TRBJ2-1
D: -
CDR3: CASSYMDGRAYNEQFF

V: TRBV7-3
J: TRBJ2-7
D: -
CDR3: CASSQDGILSYEQYF

V: TRBV3-1
J: TRBJ2-1
D: -
CDR3: CASSQDLTNYNEQFF

V: TRBV6-5
J: TRBJ2-6
D: -
CDR3: CASSYGLVSSGANVLTF